The 25 T cell receptor beta chains presented below share a single source sample, sequenced in a study of radiotherapy plus CTLA-4 blockade in lung cancer. Assay: immunoSEQ multiplex PCR; the TCRdb copy retains only in-frame clones and omits some. The table has about 94,000 clones, roughly four fifths seen once. The sequencing here drew on peripheral blood, taken from a patient treated with radiotherapy plus ipilimumab. Every receptor here comes from a human donor with non-small cell lung cancer that progressed on radiotherapy plus ipilimumab.

The genes are TRBV28 and TRBJ2-1; possible D gene TRBD1, 6 bases. There are 16 residues in the CDR3. Germline V gene data show CDR1 as MDHEN and CDR2 as SYDVKM. Trimming cost V 1 base and J 3 bases, with 13 bases left between them. CDR3 DNA sequence: TGTGCCAGCAGTTTATACCCAGGGGAAATCTACAATGAGCAGTTCTTC. This sequence encodes CASSLYPGEIYNEQFF.

This clone was counted a few times. The V call is TRBV6-1, the J call TRBJ2-2, with 8 bases matching TRBD1. The germline V gene has CDR1 MNHNS and CDR2 SASEGT. Germline trimming cut 7 bases from V and 7 bases from J; bases unmatched to any gene: 8. CDR3 length: 14 residues. CDR3 bases: TGTGCCAGCATCCGACAGGGGTATAACGGGGAGCTGTTTTTT. It translates to CASIRQGYNGELFF.

CDR3 protein: CASTPGAAANEKLFF. The CDR3 DNA reads as TGTGCCAGCACTCCCGGGGCAGCCGCAAATGAAAAACTGTTTTTT. V gene TRBV6-5 combines with J gene TRBJ1-4; possibly TRBD1 for D (5 bases). V lost 7 bases and J lost 5, with 17 bases in between. Germline V CDR1 and CDR2: MNHEY, SVGAGI. The CDR3 contains 15 residues.

A note on this clone: Distinct nucleotide sequences in the sample also encode this CDR3. The chain has TRBV4-1 and TRBJ1-4; unclear D gene. This CDR3 contains 13 residues. The V and J ends lost 0 bases and 3 bases respectively, with 2 bases between them. The germline gives CDR1 MGHRA, CDR2 YSYEKL. The CDR3 is CASSQDPNEKLFF. The CDR3 bases are TGCGCCAGCAGCCAAGATCCTAATGAAAAACTGTTTTTT.

The chain combines TRBV28 with TRBJ1-2, with a possible D match to TRBD1 (5 bases). V was cut by 5 bases and J by 3 bases, with 7 bases left in between. Germline-derived CDR1 and CDR2 are MDHEN and SYDVKM. There are 12 residues in the CDR3. CDR3: CASSQGYYGYTF. The CDR3 bases are TGTGCCAGCAGTCAGGGTTACTATGGCTACACCTTC.

There are a few counts of this clone. The same CDR3 also results from other DNA sequences found in this sample. The CDR3 loop is CASSYTNTEAFF. The DNA for the CDR3 is TGTGCCAGCAGTTATACGAACACTGAAGCTTTCTTT. This chain connects TRBV6-6 to TRBJ1-1; D gene ambiguous. CDR3 length: 12 amino acids. CDR1 is MNHNY and CDR2 is SVGAGI in the germline V gene (reference sequence). With 3 bases removed from V and 1 base from J, the gap between germline ends came to 3 bases.

V gene TRBV27 combines with J gene TRBJ1-1, with a possible D match to TRBD1 (6 bases). This CDR3 is 13 amino acids long. From germline, CDR1 is MNHEY and CDR2 SMNVEV (reference sequence). Between the trimmed V and J ends, which lost 7 bases and 3 bases, there was a span of 12 bases. DNA for the CDR3: TGTGCCAGCACGGACAGTCCGTACACTGAAGCTTTCTTT. Encoded protein: CASTDSPYTEAFF.

The chain combines TRBV7-8 with TRBJ2-5; the match to TRBD2 covers 10 bases. Looked up from germline, CDR1 is SGHVS and CDR2 is FQNEAQ. Trimming took 2 bases from V and 6 from J; bases not matched to a gene: 12. The length of the CDR3 is 17 residues. CDR3 sequence: CASSLRLAGALRQTQYF. The CDR3, as DNA: TGTGCCAGCAGCTTACGGCTAGCGGGAGCCCTCCGGCAGACCCAGTACTTC.

The CDR3 DNA is TGTGCCAGCAGCCAAGATCTGTTGGGGAGACGGGAAGAGACCCAGTACTTC. Translated, it gives CASSQDLLGRREETQYF. The V gene is TRBV4-2, the J gene TRBJ2-5; possible D gene TRBD2, 5 bases. The CDR3 covers 17 residues. Germline V CDR1 and CDR2: LGHNA, YNFKEQ. V dropped 0 bases and J dropped 3 bases, with 17 bases sitting between them.

The chain employs TRBV6-1 and TRBJ1-1; D ambiguous. The CDR3 has 12 residues. Germline lookup yields CDR1 MNHNS and CDR2 SASEGT. V was clipped by 7 bases and J by 6 bases, with 12 bases between them. The CDR3 DNA sequence: TGTGCCAGCACCATGCCCTGGTCTGAAGCTTTCTTT. Protein sequence: CASTMPWSEAFF.

This clone was seen only a few times. V is TRBV5-1 and J is TRBJ1-1; TRBD1 might be the D (6 bases). This CDR3 is 13 amino acids long. The germline V and J ends were trimmed by 0 bases and 10 bases, with 13 bases remaining between them. Germline V gene lookup returns CDR1 SGHRS and CDR2 YFSETQ. CDR3 nucleotide sequence: TGCGCCAGCAGCTTGGAAATAGGGGGGACAGCTTTCTTT. This encodes CASSLEIGGTAFF.

V usage is TRBV28 and J usage is TRBJ2-1, with D possibly TRBD2 on 6 matching bases. Germline V lookup: CDR1 MDHEN, CDR2 SYDVKM. Trimming pared 4 bases from V and 1 base from J, leaving 20 bases between. The CDR3 consists of 18 residues. The CDR3 sequence: CASSWGDLGGPSYNEQFF. The CDR3 DNA sequence: TGTGCCAGCAGTTGGGGGGACCTAGGCGGACCATCCTACAATGAGCAGTTCTTC.

The rearrangement links TRBV2 to TRBJ2-1; 10 bases align to TRBD2. Germline V gene lookup returns CDR1 SNHLY and CDR2 FYNNEI. V was pared by 6 bases and J by 4 bases, with 6 bases of the junction left unmatched. The CDR3 contains 15 residues. This chain's CDR3 is CASRTGLAKYNEQFF. The DNA for the CDR3 is TGTGCCAGCAGGACGGGACTAGCGAAGTACAATGAGCAGTTCTTC.

The rearrangement joins TRBV9 to TRBJ1-3; D gene ambiguous. This CDR3 is built from 15 residues. Germline assignment: CDR1 SGDLS and CDR2 YYNGEE. V was shortened by 4 bases and J by 4 bases, with 15 bases between the two germline ends. The CDR3 DNA is TGTGCCAGCAGCCCTGACGGGAGCTCCGGAAACACCATATATTTT. This translates into CASSPDGSSGNTIYF.

The V call is TRBV30, the J call TRBJ2-1; D is perhaps TRBD1 (6 bases). Between the trimmed V and J ends, which lost 0 bases and 8 bases, there was a span of 11 bases. CDR3 length: 13 amino acids. Germline-derived CDR1 and CDR2 are GTSNPN and SVGIG (reference sequence). DNA for the CDR3: TGTGCCTGGAGTGTATCCCCAGGGGATGAGCAGTTCTTC. It encodes CAWSVSPGDEQFF.

This clone has a handful of counts. The chain couples TRBV18 to TRBJ2-1; D is uncertain. The CDR3 has 12 amino acids. V lost 6 bases and J 10 bases, leaving 13 bases between the germline ends. In germline, CDR1 is KGHSH, CDR2 LQKENI. CDR3 nucleotide sequence: TGTGCCAGCTCCCCTGCCCAGCTAGAGCAGTTCTTC. Amino acid sequence: CASSPAQLEQFF.

The chain uses TRBV19 and TRBJ1-1; D gene unclear. V lost 3 bases to trimming and J lost 4 bases, with 9 bases between them. CDR1 LNHDA and CDR2 SQIVND come from the germline V gene (reference sequence). This CDR3 is 13 amino acids long. CDR3 sequence: CASSIRGSTEAFF. In nucleotides, the CDR3 is TGTGCCAGTAGTATCAGAGGGAGCACTGAAGCTTTCTTT.

This clone has a single count. CDR3 loop: CSASDRARQYF. The CDR3 DNA reads TGCAGTGCTAGCGACAGGGCTCGGCAGTACTTC. This sequence joins TRBV20-1 and TRBJ2-7; 7 bases align to TRBD1. Trimming at V came to 3 bases and at J to 9 bases, leaving 5 bases not matched to a gene. Per the germline V gene, CDR1 is DFQATT and CDR2 is SNEGSKA (reference sequence). The CDR3 covers 11 residues.

This chain connects TRBV27 to TRBJ2-1; the match to TRBD2 covers 11 bases. Germline values: CDR1 MNHEY, CDR2 SMNVEV (reference sequence). CDR3 length: 16 residues. After removal of 4 bases from V and 9 bases from J, the junction contained 11 bases not matched to a gene. The chain's CDR3 is CASSSPRPSGRSEQFF. DNA for the CDR3: TGTGCCAGCAGTTCCCCCCGGCCTAGCGGGAGGAGTGAGCAGTTCTTC.

The chain couples TRBV19 to TRBJ2-7; D is unresolved. Per the germline V gene, CDR1 is LNHDA and CDR2 is SQIVND (reference sequence). Trimming shortened V by 5 bases and J by 4 bases, and 6 bases separated the two germline ends. CDR3 length: 11 amino acids. The CDR3 nucleotides are TGTGCCAGTAGTCTAGGTTACGAGCAGTACTTC. It translates to CASSLGYEQYF.

The genes are TRBV6-5 and TRBJ2-7; TRBD1 or TRBD2 may be the D gene (5 bases each). V lost 0 bases to trimming and J lost 2 bases, with 14 bases between them. In germline, CDR1 is MNHEY, CDR2 SVGAGI. This CDR3 is built from 16 residues. In DNA, the CDR3 is TGTGCCAGCAGTTACTCGGGGGTCGGCGGTACCTACGAGCAGTACTTC. Encoded protein: CASSYSGVGGTYEQYF.

The rearrangement links TRBV29-1 to TRBJ2-1; D possibly matches TRBD1 or TRBD2 (6 bases each). V was trimmed by 6 bases and J by 6 bases, leaving 18 bases between them. CDR1 and CDR2 (germline): SQVTM, ANQGSEA. The CDR3 is 14 amino acids. The CDR3 spells CSVLGGTVINEQFF. The CDR3 nucleotides read TGCAGCGTCCTCGGGGGCACAGTGATCAATGAGCAGTTCTTC.

The chain combines TRBV28 with TRBJ2-1; D might be TRBD2 (7 bases). The V and J ends lost 2 bases and 5 bases respectively, with 10 bases between them. This CDR3 spans 14 amino acids. Per germline, CDR1 MDHEN and CDR2 SYDVKM. The CDR3 region has the DNA TGTGCCAGCAGTTTAAGGCGGGGGCACAATGAGCAGTTCTTC. This encodes CASSLRRGHNEQFF. Based on the CDR3 plus reference TRBV28 and TRBJ2-1, the full variable domain is DVKVTQSSRYLVKRTGEKVFLECVQDMDHENMFWYRQDPGLGLRLIYFSYDVKMKEKGDIPEGYSVSREKKERFSLILESASTNQTSMYLCASSLRRGHNEQFFGPGTRLTVL.

This rearrangement joins TRBV5-1 to TRBJ2-1; D remains unclear. Trimming pared 0 bases from V and 3 bases from J, leaving 13 bases between. The germline gives CDR1 SGHRS, CDR2 YFSETQ. This CDR3 contains 16 residues. The CDR3 loop reads CASSLGGSNYYNEQFF. The CDR3 nucleotides are TGCGCCAGCAGCTTGGGGGGTTCTAACTACTACAATGAGCAGTTCTTC.

The J gene is TRBJ2-5, the V gene TRBV30; 8 bases fit TRBD2. V lost 4 bases and J lost 5; bases outside the gene matches: 0. This CDR3 region has 11 residues. Per the germline V gene, CDR1 is GTSNPN and CDR2 is SVGIG (reference sequence). The CDR3 DNA follows: TGTGCCTGGACGGGGGGGGAGACCCAGTACTTC. It is translated as CAWTGGETQYF.